These 7 T cell receptor beta chains originate from one sample sequenced in a study of human CD8 memory T cell subsets. TCR beta was sequenced from UMI-tagged 5' RACE libraries. TCRdb reanalyzed the 5' RACE reads, giving one entry per CDR3 protein sequence and no DNA. This table holds under 20,000 distinct CDR3 sequences. The specimen was CD8+ T cells from PBMCs. All receptors derive from a human donor in good health.

The J gene is TRBJ1-2, the V gene TRBV28; TCRdb proposes TRBD1, but this gene call is untestable without DNA. The germline CDR1 and CDR2 sequences are MDHEN and SYDVKM. The CDR3 sequence is 16 residues long. CDR3 sequence reads: CASSLLRTGETYGYTF.

This clonotype is deemed medium-sized by its frequency. The CDR3 loop is CASSSRDSNQPQHF. The chain recombines TRBV11-2 with TRBJ1-5; TCRdb designates TRBD1, a call that cannot be tested without DNA. Germline V gives CDR1 SGHAT, CDR2 FQNNGV. The CDR3 is 14 residues long. The whole variable domain, remainder taken from reference TRBV11-2 and TRBJ1-5, is EAGVAQSPRYKIIEKRQSVAFWCNPISGHATLYWYQQILGQGPKLLIQFQNNGVVDDSQLPKDRFSAERLKGVDSTLKIQPAKLEDSAVYLCASSSRDSNQPQHFGDGTRLSIL.

This sequence joins TRBV9 and TRBJ2-1; there is no DNA to check the TCRdb D call of TRBD2. The CDR3 spans 17 residues. Germline CDR1 SGDLS, CDR2 YYNGEE. The CDR3 protein is CASSPLARSSSYNEQFF.

Measured by frequency, this clonotype is medium-sized. The V and J genes are TRBV3-1 and TRBJ2-1; TCRdb names TRBD1, which stays unverified in the absence of DNA. This CDR3 contains 14 residues. The germline gives CDR1 LGHDT, CDR2 YNNKEL (reference sequence). CDR3 region: CASSFGQGYNEQFF.

V gene TRBV6-1 combines with J gene TRBJ2-7; TCRdb reports TRBD2, a call that lacks DNA to check it against. This CDR3 region has 16 residues. CDR1 is MNHNS, CDR2 SASEGT, per germline. CDR3 sequence: CASRDPSGGSSYEQYF.

CDR3: CASSILRAGGQDEQFF. The V and J genes are TRBV7-2 and TRBJ2-1; the TCRdb call, TRBD2, lacks DNA for checking. The CDR3 contains 16 residues. Germline V lookup: CDR1 SGHTA, CDR2 FQGNSA.

This clonotype registers large (0.1 to 1%) by frequency. V is TRBV4-3 and J is TRBJ2-6; lacking DNA, the TRBD1 call made by TCRdb goes unchecked. This CDR3 is built from 21 residues. CDR1 and CDR2 from the germline V gene are LGHNA and YSLEER. This chain's CDR3 is CASSQDHGPDSLFSGANVLTF.